These 21 T cell receptor beta chains came from one sample sequenced in a study of blood T cell repertoires in COVID-19. Data came from immunoSEQ multiplex PCR; TCRdb stores just in-frame clones and leaves some out. Found here are over 200,000 clones, 92% of them singletons; the top ten hold approximately 1.2%. The specimen sequenced was peripheral blood. The source of these receptors is a man aged 25-45 years with acute or convalescent COVID-19.

J is TRBJ1-3 and V is TRBV6-5; D is unresolved. Germline CDR1 reads MNHEY; CDR2 reads SVGAGI. The CDR3 runs to 13 residues. Trimming removed 8 bases from V and 3 bases from J, with 11 bases in between. Written as DNA, the CDR3 is TGTGCCAGCCTAGAGGTCCTTGGAAACACCATATATTTT. As protein: CASLEVLGNTIYF.

The rearrangement links TRBV7-9 to TRBJ1-2, with unresolved D. The length of the CDR3 is 13 residues. Between the trimmed V and J ends, which lost 0 bases and 4 bases, there was a span of 6 bases. CDR1 is SEHNR, CDR2 FQNEAQ, per germline (reference sequence). The CDR3 DNA sequence: TGTGCCAGCAGCTTAGCACACCGCTATGGCTACACCTTC. This sequence encodes CASSLAHRYGYTF.

The gene calls are TRBV5-1 and TRBJ2-5; 11 positions match TRBD2. Germline loops: CDR1 SGHRS, CDR2 YFSETQ. V dropped 0 bases and J dropped 5; count of bases not matched to a gene: 27. CDR3 length: 23 residues. CDR3 DNA: TGCGCCAGCAGCTTGGTTCCTATTTGGCCGCGAGTGAGGTATAGCGGGAGGGCCGAGACCCAGTACTTC. Protein: CASSLVPIWPRVRYSGRAETQYF.

This clone has more than one count but fewer than ten. The V and J genes are TRBV7-8 and TRBJ1-3, with D possibly matching TRBD1 (5 bases). Germline CDR1 and CDR2: SGHVS and FQNEAQ. V was shortened by 1 base and J by 4 bases, with 14 bases between the two germline ends. This CDR3 contains 16 residues. The CDR3 DNA follows: TGTGCCAGCAGCTTAGTTGGGGCTTTCTCAGGAAACACCATATATTTT. This translates into CASSLVGAFSGNTIYF.

The chain couples TRBV12-3 or TRBV12-4 to TRBJ1-1; 7 nucleotides match TRBD1. There are 13 residues in the CDR3. J gave up 1 base and V 6 bases, and 2 bases lay outside the gene matches. The CDR3 is CASRGTANTEAFF. CDR3 coding DNA: TGTGCCAGCAGAGGGACAGCGAACACTGAAGCTTTCTTT.

This clone was seen more than once but under ten times. The chain links TRBV24-1 to TRBJ1-3; 7 bases line up with TRBD1. The CDR3 is 15 amino acids. Germline V gives CDR1 KGHDR, CDR2 SFDVKD. The J segment lost 2 bases and the V segment lost 4 bases, leaving 4 bases of the junction unmatched. Here the CDR3 reads CATSDQTGAGNTIYF. Written as DNA, the CDR3 is TGTGCCACCAGTGACCAAACAGGGGCTGGAAACACCATATATTTT.

The chain is built from TRBV3-1 (or the pseudogene TRBV3-2) and TRBJ1-1, with 8 bases fitting TRBD1. The CDR3 contains 14 residues. CDR1 and CDR2 (germline): LGHDT, YNNKEL (reference sequence). V lost 6 bases and J lost 5; bases outside the gene matches: 8. Here the CDR3 reads CASRYTGGRTEAFF. As DNA, the CDR3 is TGTGCCAGCAGGTACACAGGGGGGAGGACTGAAGCTTTCTTT.

This chain connects TRBV11-3 to TRBJ2-7; D possibly corresponds to TRBD2 (5 bases). V was clipped by 5 bases and J by 6 bases, with 14 bases between them. The length of the CDR3 is 13 residues. Germline CDR1 reads SGHNT; CDR2 reads YENEEA. CDR3 amino acids: CASSLTLRGEQYF. Written as DNA, the CDR3 is TGTGCCAGCAGCCTAACCCTCCGGGGCGAGCAGTACTTC.

The chain uses TRBV3-1 (or the pseudogene TRBV3-2) and TRBJ2-3; 11 nucleotides line up with TRBD2. Germline CDR1 reads LGHDT; CDR2 reads YNNKEL (reference sequence). V dropped 4 bases and J dropped 4; count of bases not matched to a gene: 7. The CDR3 is made up of 16 amino acids. The DNA for the CDR3 is TGTGCCAGCAGCCCGACTAGCGGGAAGGGAGCAGATACGCAGTATTTT. It specifies CASSPTSGKGADTQYF.

V usage is TRBV7-2 and J usage is TRBJ2-1; 10 nucleotides agree with TRBD2. The CDR3 spans 15 residues. Germline assignment: CDR1 SGHTA and CDR2 FQGNSA. Trimming removed 5 bases from V and 8 bases from J; junction bases left unmatched: 9. CDR3 residues: CASSRTSGKGDEQFF. CDR3 nucleotide sequence: TGTGCCAGCAGCCGGACTAGCGGAAAAGGGGATGAGCAGTTCTTC.

The V call is TRBV6-6, the J call TRBJ1-4, with TRBD1 as a possible D gene (5 bases). In germline, CDR1 is MNHNY, CDR2 SVGAGI (reference sequence). V dropped 6 bases and J dropped 4 bases, with 15 bases sitting between them. The CDR3 loop spans 15 amino acids. The CDR3 sequence: CASSPSRQNNEKLFF. In DNA form, the CDR3 reads TGTGCCAGCAGCCCGAGTAGACAGAATAATGAAAAACTGTTTTTT.

V usage is TRBV5-1 and J usage is TRBJ2-5, with D possibly being TRBD1 (5 bases). Germline V CDR1 and CDR2: SGHRS, YFSETQ. V gave up 4 bases and J gave up 0 bases, with 16 bases separating them. The CDR3 is made up of 16 amino acids. The CDR3 loop is CASSQPLTGNQETQYF. DNA for the CDR3: TGCGCCAGCAGCCAACCCCTTACAGGAAACCAAGAGACCCAGTACTTC.

The chain joins TRBV24-1 to TRBJ2-1; TRBD1 aligns across 12 bases. The CDR3 consists of 18 residues. Trimming took 6 bases from V and 10 from J; bases not matched to a gene: 18. Germline loops: CDR1 KGHDR, CDR2 SFDVKD. The CDR3 loop reads CATSFSLGPGQGALEQFF. The DNA for the CDR3 is TGTGCCACCAGTTTCAGTTTGGGACCGGGACAGGGGGCCTTAGAGCAGTTCTTC.

Note on this clone: At one end the junction does not follow the germline gene, possibly because of a read error. The chain carries TRBV2 and TRBJ1-1; D not certain. This CDR3 is 12 amino acids long. Germline V gene lookup returns CDR1 SNHLY and CDR2 FYNNEI. The CDR3 loop reads CASRAWRPELIF. CDR3 DNA sequence: TGTGCCAGCAGGGCGTGGAGGCCTGAATTGATCTTT.

This rearrangement joins TRBV27 to TRBJ1-2; D is ambiguous. The CDR3 runs 14 residues. Germline V gene sequence: CDR1 MNHEY, CDR2 SMNVEV (reference sequence). Trimming left V 6 bases short and J 2 bases short, with 13 bases between. The CDR3 bases are TGTGCCAGCAGAAAGGACTGGGAAAACTATGGCTACACCTTC. It codes for CASRKDWENYGYTF.

The rearrangement links TRBV9 to TRBJ2-1; 8 positions match TRBD2. Germline CDR1 SGDLS, CDR2 YYNGEE. V was clipped by 3 bases and J by 7 bases; unmatched bases: 15. This CDR3 spans 17 amino acids. The CDR3 nucleotides read TGTGCCAGCAGCGACCAGAGAACTAGCGGCTATAGGAATGAGCAGTTCTTC. Protein sequence: CASSDQRTSGYRNEQFF.

A single count supports this clone. The chain uses TRBV7-2 and TRBJ2-7; 8 bases line up with TRBD2. Unmatched junction bases numbered 4, after V lost 5 bases and J lost 1 base. The length of the CDR3 is 14 residues. CDR1 is SGHTA and CDR2 is FQGNSA in the germline V gene. The CDR3: CASSPPGGSYEQYF. DNA of the CDR3: TGTGCCAGCAGCCCACCGGGGGGGTCCTACGAGCAGTACTTC.

The rearrangement links TRBV28 to TRBJ1-2; weak D call: TRBD1 (6 bases). In germline, CDR1 is MDHEN, CDR2 SYDVKM. V was pared by 3 bases and J by 0 bases, with 8 bases between. The CDR3 contains 14 residues. CDR3 protein: CASSFGGPNYGYTF. The CDR3 nucleotides are TGTGCCAGCAGTTTTGGGGGCCCTAACTATGGCTACACCTTC.

This clone occurred a few times. The genes are TRBV9 and TRBJ2-2, with D possibly being TRBD2 (5 bases). The CDR3 is made up of 14 amino acids. Germline assignment: CDR1 SGDLS and CDR2 YYNGEE. Trimming cost V 6 bases and J 2 bases, with 11 bases left between them. This CDR3 reads CASNRAANTGELFF. The CDR3 nucleotides are TGTGCCAGCAACCGAGCGGCCAACACCGGGGAGCTGTTTTTT.

The rearrangement uses TRBV6-5 and TRBJ2-1; 10 bases fit TRBD2. With V trimmed by 8 bases and J by 14 bases, 9 bases remained unmatched. The CDR3 length is 12 residues. CDR1 is MNHEY and CDR2 is SVGAGI in the germline V gene. CDR3 nucleotides: TGTGCCAGCTCCGGACCTGGGACTAGCGAGTTCTTC. This translates into CASSGPGTSEFF.

The V gene is TRBV5-1, the J gene TRBJ1-6, with 7 bases fitting TRBD1. Trimming removed 3 bases from V and 7 bases from J; junction bases left unmatched: 4. The germline CDR1 and CDR2 sequences are SGHRS and YFSETQ. The CDR3 is made up of 14 amino acids. The CDR3 loop is CASSWGQSNSPLHF. For the CDR3, the DNA is TGCGCCAGCAGCTGGGGACAGTCAAATTCACCCCTCCACTTT.